This T cell receptor beta chain derives from a study of cytomegalovirus exposure and HLA in healthy donors. Study-level findings and limits: It was reportedly the case that the classifier diagnosed cytomegalovirus status with high specificity and sensitivity. Usually a TCR sequence was rare, but some public TCRs were found in many donors.

On this clone itself: Its antigen is unknown.

TCRdb keeps only in-frame clones here, not all; method: immunoSEQ multiplex PCR. The table lists some 130,000 clones, 70% to 85% of them singletons. V lost 4 bases and J lost 4, with 10 bases in between. CDR1 and CDR2 from the germline V gene are MNHNS and SASEGT. The length of the CDR3 is 13 residues. The receptor's source is a man in his thirties or forties in good health and CMV-seropositive. The sample consisted of PBMCs. This chain links TRBV6-1 with TRBJ2-5, with D possibly being TRBD1 (6 bases). The CDR3 loop reads CASSGTAGETQYF. The CDR3 nucleotides read TGTGCCAGCAGTGGGACAGCAGGAGAGACCCAGTACTTC.